Each of the 23 T cell receptor beta chains below was sequenced from the same sample in a study of T cell responses to AZD1222 COVID-19 vaccine. Produced via immunoSEQ multiplex PCR; TCRdb's table is partial and in-frame only. The sample contains under 150,000 clones, around 91% of which appear only once. The specimen was peripheral blood, collected 28 days after the second AZD1222 dose. The receptor source for this set is an adult who received the AZD1222 COVID-19 vaccine.

The count of this clone is one. This rearrangement joins TRBV27 to TRBJ1-5; 8 nucleotides agree with TRBD1. CDR1 and CDR2 from the germline V gene are MNHEY and SMNVEV (reference sequence). This CDR3 contains 12 residues. V lost 10 bases, J lost 5 bases, and 4 bases stayed unmatched. In DNA form, the CDR3 reads TGTGCCATCGGGACAGGACATCAGCCCCAGCATTTT. This gives the protein CAIGTGHQPQHF.

This clone was seen a single time. The genes are TRBV24-1 and TRBJ2-1; D is undetermined. The CDR3 runs 12 residues. CDR1 and CDR2 from the germline V gene are KGHDR and SFDVKD. Between the trimmed V and J ends, which lost 1 base and 7 bases, there was a span of 4 bases. The CDR3 sequence is CATSDLGNEQFF. The CDR3 bases are TGTGCCACCAGTGATTTAGGAAATGAGCAGTTCTTC.

The gene calls are TRBV20-1 and TRBJ2-3, with unresolved D. V dropped 7 bases and J dropped 10 bases, with 15 bases sitting between them. Germline CDR1 is DFQATT and CDR2 is SNEGSKA (reference sequence). The CDR3 loop spans 11 amino acids. Here the CDR3 DNA reads TGCAGTGTCCCGACCCAAGGCCCGCAGTATTTT. It codes for CSVPTQGPQYF.

The chain combines TRBV5-1 with TRBJ1-2; perhaps TRBD1 as D (6 bases). With 7 bases removed from V and 5 bases from J, the gap between germline ends came to 27 bases. This CDR3 contains 17 residues. Germline assignment: CDR1 SGHRS and CDR2 YFSETQ. The CDR3 sequence: CASRDTGAHTGFYGYTF. The CDR3 DNA reads as TGCGCCAGCCGGGATACCGGAGCACATACAGGGTTTTATGGCTACACCTTC. The full variable domain, in which reference TRBV5-1 and TRBJ1-2 provide the parts outside the CDR3, is KAGVTQTPRYLIKTRGQQVTLSCSPISGHRSVSWYQQTPGQGLQFLFEYFSETQRNKGNFPGRFSGRQFSNSRSEMNVSTLELGDSALYLCASRDTGAHTGFYGYTFGSGTRLTVV.

This sequence joins TRBV7-2 and TRBJ1-1; D call uncertain. The CDR3 extends over 13 amino acids. Trimming pared 5 bases from V and 3 bases from J, leaving 10 bases between. CDR1 and CDR2 (germline): SGHTA, FQGNSA. Here the CDR3 reads CASSRDTDTEAFF. The CDR3 DNA follows: TGTGCCAGCAGCCGAGACACCGACACTGAAGCTTTCTTT.

The J gene is TRBJ2-7, the V gene TRBV5-1; 9 bases are shared with TRBD1. V was pared by 4 bases and J by 1 base, with 9 bases of the junction left unmatched. The CDR3 sequence is 16 residues long. Germline V gene lookup returns CDR1 SGHRS and CDR2 YFSETQ. The CDR3 loop reads CASSRTWTGVSYEQYF. The DNA for the CDR3 is TGCGCCAGCAGCAGGACCTGGACAGGGGTGTCCTACGAGCAGTACTTC. The complete variable domain, with remaining parts taken from reference TRBV5-1 and TRBJ2-7, reads KAGVTQTPRYLIKTRGQQVTLSCSPISGHRSVSWYQQTPGQGLQFLFEYFSETQRNKGNFPGRFSGRQFSNSRSEMNVSTLELGDSALYLCASSRTWTGVSYEQYFGPGTRLTVT.

This clone has only a few counts. The V gene is TRBV24-1, the J gene TRBJ1-5; maybe TRBD1 (6 bases). Germline values: CDR1 KGHDR, CDR2 SFDVKD. This CDR3 has 13 amino acids. The CDR3 reads CARVRTVNQPQHF. The CDR3 DNA sequence: TGTGCGCGGGTACGGACAGTTAATCAGCCCCAGCATTTT.

This clone was observed once. This chain joins TRBV2 and TRBJ1-4; D not certain. Germline CDR1 and CDR2: SNHLY and FYNNEI. V was pared by 3 bases and J by 0 bases, with 8 bases between. The CDR3 extends over 15 amino acids. The CDR3 DNA sequence: TGTGCCAGCAGTGACGGGGTTGCAACTAATGAAAAACTGTTTTTT. Protein: CASSDGVATNEKLFF. Drawing the rest from reference TRBV2 and TRBJ1-4, the complete variable domain is EPEVTQTPSHQVTQMGQEVILRCVPISNHLYFYWYRQILGQKVEFLVSFYNNEISEKSEIFDDQFSVERPDGSNFTLKIRSTKLEDSAMYFCASSDGVATNEKLFFGSGTQLSVL.

The rearrangement links TRBV28 to TRBJ1-1, with 7 positions matching TRBD1. The germline V gene encodes CDR1 MDHEN and CDR2 SYDVKM. After removal of 5 bases from V and 4 bases from J, the junction contained 10 bases not matched to a gene. The CDR3 consists of 15 residues. In nucleotides, the CDR3 is TGTGCCAGCAGTCGCCATTTGACAGGGAGCACTGAAGCTTTCTTT. The encoded protein is CASSRHLTGSTEAFF.

The CDR3 is CASSLSTRGSYNEQFF. The CDR3 region has the DNA TGTGCCAGCAGTTTATCGACCAGGGGATCCTACAATGAGCAGTTCTTC. J is TRBJ2-1 and V is TRBV28; the D gene is possibly TRBD1 (6 bases). From germline, CDR1 is MDHEN and CDR2 SYDVKM. Trimming left V 1 base short and J 1 base short, with 11 bases between. The CDR3 extends over 16 amino acids.

The chain uses TRBV7-9 and TRBJ1-1; TRBD1 agrees at 9 bases. V shed 1 base and J 2 bases; nucleotides not matched to a gene: 2. The CDR3 totals 15 residues. The V gene's germline CDR1 is SEHNR and CDR2 FQNEAQ (reference sequence). The CDR3: CASSLGTGGNTEAFF. In nucleotides, the CDR3 is TGTGCCAGCAGCTTAGGTACAGGGGGCAACACTGAAGCTTTCTTT.

The rearrangement uses TRBV6-5 and TRBJ1-5; D not resolved. CDR3 size: 15 residues. CDR1 and CDR2 (germline): MNHEY, SVGAGI. V was shortened by 5 bases and J by 2 bases, with 13 bases between the two germline ends. In DNA, the CDR3 is TGTGCCAGCAGTCCCCCCGGGAAGGGCAATCAGCCCCAGCATTTT. It encodes CASSPPGKGNQPQHF.

The chain is built from TRBV6-2 or TRBV6-3 and TRBJ2-7, with D perhaps TRBD1 (5 bases). The germline V and J ends were trimmed by 3 bases and 1 base, with 19 bases remaining between them. This CDR3 has 17 amino acids. Germline CDR1 and CDR2: MNHEY and SVGEGT. For the CDR3, the DNA is TGTGCCAGCAGTTATTCCCCAGGGAAAATGAGGTCCTACGAGCAGTACGTC. Amino acid sequence: CASSYSPGKMRSYEQYV.

The V and J genes are TRBV27 and TRBJ1-1; 10 nucleotides line up with TRBD1. The V and J ends lost 6 bases and 5 bases, in that order; junction bases with no gene match: 9. The CDR3 sequence is 15 residues long. CDR1 is MNHEY and CDR2 is SMNVEV in the germline V gene (reference sequence). The CDR3 region is CASSSIRDRGTEAFF. DNA of the CDR3: TGTGCCAGCAGCTCAATTCGGGACAGGGGTACTGAAGCTTTCTTT.

This chain's CDR3 is CASSQIQGASGYTF. The CDR3 region has the DNA TGTGCCAGCAGCCAGATACAGGGGGCAAGTGGCTACACCTTC. This chain links TRBV14 with TRBJ1-2; TRBD1 matches at 9 bases. The CDR3 length is 14 residues. Germline assignment: CDR1 SGHDN and CDR2 FVKESK. V lost 3 bases to trimming and J lost 7 bases; unmatched junction nucleotides: 6.

The rearrangement links TRBV6-1 to TRBJ2-1; 8 bases map to TRBD2. Germline values: CDR1 MNHNS, CDR2 SASEGT. The CDR3 consists of 17 residues. The junction had 8 bases not matched to a gene; V was cut back by 0 bases and J by 4 bases. CDR3 amino acids: CASSEALAGPFYNEQFF. CDR3 bases: TGTGCCAGCAGTGAAGCCCTAGCGGGTCCGTTTTACAATGAGCAGTTCTTC.

The V gene is TRBV24-1, the J gene TRBJ1-1; perhaps TRBD1 as D (5 bases). Germline lookup yields CDR1 KGHDR and CDR2 SFDVKD. This CDR3 comprises 14 residues. Trimming left V 4 bases short and J 4 bases short, with 12 bases between. The CDR3 DNA reads as TGTGCCACCAGTGACCGGGGCGGGGCCACTGAAGCTTTCTTT. This encodes CATSDRGGATEAFF.

The chain is built from TRBV5-1 and TRBJ1-1, with D possibly being TRBD1 (5 bases). Trimming removed 4 bases at V and 7 bases at J, with 14 bases between. This CDR3 is built from 13 residues. CDR1 is SGHRS, CDR2 YFSETQ, per germline. The CDR3 loop is CASSPEWGFEAFF. CDR3 bases: TGCGCCAGCAGCCCCGAATGGGGCTTTGAAGCTTTCTTT.

This chain uses TRBV19 with TRBJ2-6; D uncertain. CDR1 and CDR2 from the germline V gene are LNHDA and SQIVND (reference sequence). This CDR3 spans 16 amino acids. Between the trimmed V and J ends, which lost 5 bases and 0 bases, there was a span of 11 bases. The CDR3: CASSATGPSGANVLTF. CDR3 DNA sequence: TGTGCCAGTAGTGCGACTGGTCCCTCTGGGGCCAACGTCCTGACTTTC.

The genes are TRBV18 and TRBJ1-1; D not certain. The CDR3 runs 13 residues. V was clipped by 3 bases and J by 4 bases, with 9 bases between them. CDR1 and CDR2 (germline): KGHSH, LQKENI. The CDR3, as DNA: TGTGCCAGCTCACCGGCGGGGTTCACTGAAGCTTTCTTT. Its translation: CASSPAGFTEAFF.

The rearrangement links TRBV19 to TRBJ1-2; D unclear. V gave up 6 bases and J gave up 3 bases, with 17 bases separating them. This CDR3 has 15 residues. Germline values: CDR1 LNHDA, CDR2 SQIVND (reference sequence). CDR3 amino acids: CASRKDAGSDYGYTF. The CDR3 bases are TGTGCCAGTAGGAAGGATGCAGGTTCTGACTATGGCTACACCTTC.

J is TRBJ2-3 and V is TRBV30; D might be TRBD1 or TRBD2, each matching 5 bases. Germline CDR1 reads GTSNPN; CDR2 reads SVGIG (reference sequence). V lost 3 bases, J lost 0 bases, and 19 bases lay in between. The CDR3 extends over 17 amino acids. The CDR3 nucleotides are TGTGCCTGGAGGGGACGAATCGACAGAATGAGCACAGATACGCAGTATTTT. Translation: CAWRGRIDRMSTDTQYF.

The chain has TRBV27 and TRBJ1-1; D is undetermined. V shed 7 bases and J shed 2 bases, with 14 bases lying between them. The germline gives CDR1 MNHEY, CDR2 SMNVEV (reference sequence). The CDR3 extends over 14 amino acids. As DNA, the CDR3 is TGTGCCAGCACCCTCGAGCCAGAAAACACTGAAGCTTTCTTT. It encodes CASTLEPENTEAFF.